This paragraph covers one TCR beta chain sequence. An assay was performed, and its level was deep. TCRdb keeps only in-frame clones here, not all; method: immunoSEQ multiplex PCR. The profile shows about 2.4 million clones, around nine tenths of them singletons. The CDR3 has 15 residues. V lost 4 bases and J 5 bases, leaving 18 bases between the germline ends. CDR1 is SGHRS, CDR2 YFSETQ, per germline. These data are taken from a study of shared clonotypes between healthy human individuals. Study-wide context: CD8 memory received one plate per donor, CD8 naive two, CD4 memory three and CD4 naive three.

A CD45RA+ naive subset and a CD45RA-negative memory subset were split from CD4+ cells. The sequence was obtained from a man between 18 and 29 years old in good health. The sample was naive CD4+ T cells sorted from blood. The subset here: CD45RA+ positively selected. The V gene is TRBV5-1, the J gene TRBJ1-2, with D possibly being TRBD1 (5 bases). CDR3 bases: TGCGCCAGCAGCGTTACAGGTGGCGCGTGGTATGGCTACACCTTC. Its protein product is CASSVTGGAWYGYTF.